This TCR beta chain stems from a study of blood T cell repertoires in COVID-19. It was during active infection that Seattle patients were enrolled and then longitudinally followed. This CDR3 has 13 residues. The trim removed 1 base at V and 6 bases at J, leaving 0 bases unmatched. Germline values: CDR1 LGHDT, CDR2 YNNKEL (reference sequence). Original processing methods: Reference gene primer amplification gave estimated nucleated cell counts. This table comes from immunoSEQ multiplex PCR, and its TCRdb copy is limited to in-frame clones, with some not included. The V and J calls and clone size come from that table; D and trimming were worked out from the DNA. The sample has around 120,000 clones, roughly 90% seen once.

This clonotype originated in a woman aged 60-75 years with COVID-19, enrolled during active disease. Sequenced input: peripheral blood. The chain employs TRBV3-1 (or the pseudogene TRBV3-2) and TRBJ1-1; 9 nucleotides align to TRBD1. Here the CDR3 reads CASSQGTGAEAFF. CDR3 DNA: TGTGCCAGCAGCCAAGGGACAGGGGCTGAAGCTTTCTTT.